This T cell receptor beta chain came from a study of cytomegalovirus exposure and HLA in healthy donors. Details on this clone: Its specificity is unknown.

The method was immunoSEQ multiplex PCR; TCRdb's version includes in-frame clones alone and lacks a portion of them. The sample includes 85,000 to 120,000 clones, about 85% of them seen just once. The CDR3 loop spans 12 amino acids. Per the germline V gene, CDR1 is LGHNT and CDR2 is FRNRAP. Trimming took 7 bases from V and 1 from J, leaving 5 bases between them. The study's findings and limits: Whilst most TCR sequences proved rare, a subset of public TCRs occurred across many donors. The tendency of first-cohort TCR clusters to co-occur in the 100 to 150 validation repertoires was identified by a subsequent analysis.

Input material: PBMCs. The TCR was taken from a woman aged 18-29 years in good health and CMV-seropositive. V usage is TRBV12-5 and J usage is TRBJ2-4, with unresolved D. The CDR3 loop reads CASVRAKNIQYF. The CDR3 bases are TGTGCTAGTGTCAGGGCCAAAAACATTCAGTACTTC.